This T cell receptor (beta chain) comes out of a study of blood T cell repertoires in COVID-19. This clone was counted a single time. Profiling relied on immunoSEQ multiplex PCR, and the TCRdb table lists in-frame clones only, not all of them. The sample carries about 70,000 clones, about 90% recorded once. What was sequenced was peripheral blood. This receptor was taken from a man aged 50-60 years with active COVID-19.

The CDR3 nucleotides are TGTGCTAGTGGTTTCCGAGCTAGGGCGGGATCTACGCAGTATTTT. Amino acids: CASGFRARAGSTQYF. This chain uses TRBV12-5 with TRBJ2-3; tentatively, D is TRBD2 (6 bases). In germline, CDR1 is LGHNT, CDR2 FRNRAP. V was cut by 3 bases and J by 8 bases, with 18 bases left in between. The CDR3 length is 15 residues.